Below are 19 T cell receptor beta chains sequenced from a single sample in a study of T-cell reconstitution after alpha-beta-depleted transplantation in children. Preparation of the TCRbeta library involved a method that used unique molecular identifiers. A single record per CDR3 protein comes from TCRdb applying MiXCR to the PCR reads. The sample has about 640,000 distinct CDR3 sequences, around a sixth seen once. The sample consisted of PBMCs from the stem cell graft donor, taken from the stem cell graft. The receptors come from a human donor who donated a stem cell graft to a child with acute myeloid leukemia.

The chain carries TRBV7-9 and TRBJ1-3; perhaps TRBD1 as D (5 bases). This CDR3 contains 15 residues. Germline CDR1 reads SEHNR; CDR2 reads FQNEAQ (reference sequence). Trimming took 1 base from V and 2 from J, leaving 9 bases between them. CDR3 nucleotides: TGTGCCAGCAGCTTAGAGCAGGGTACTGGAAACACCATATATTTT. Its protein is CASSLEQGTGNTIYF. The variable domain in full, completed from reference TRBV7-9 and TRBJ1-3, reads DTGVSQNPRHKITKRGQNVTFRCDPISEHNRLYWYRQTLGQGPEFLTYFQNEAQLEKSRLLSDRFSAERPKGSFSTLEIQRTEQGDSAMYLCASSLEQGTGNTIYFGEGSWLTVV.

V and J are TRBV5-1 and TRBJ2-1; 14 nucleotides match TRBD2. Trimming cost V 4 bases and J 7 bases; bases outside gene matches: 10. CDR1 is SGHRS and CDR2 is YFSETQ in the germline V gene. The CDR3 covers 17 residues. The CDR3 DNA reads TGCGCCAGCAGCCCAACCTGGACTAGCGGGGGGACGAATGAGCAGTTCTTC. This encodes CASSPTWTSGGTNEQFF.

The DNA of the CDR3 is TGCGCCAGCAGCTTGCGCGACTATGGCTCTGGAAACACCATATATTTT. Protein: CASSLRDYGSGNTIYF. The V gene is TRBV5-1, the J gene TRBJ1-3; D is unclear. V lost 1 base, J lost 0 bases, and 11 bases lay in between. The CDR3 sequence is 16 residues long. Germline assignment: CDR1 SGHRS and CDR2 YFSETQ. The whole variable domain, remainder taken from reference TRBV5-1 and TRBJ1-3, is KAGVTQTPRYLIKTRGQQVTLSCSPISGHRSVSWYQQTPGQGLQFLFEYFSETQRNKGNFPGRFSGRQFSNSRSEMNVSTLELGDSALYLCASSLRDYGSGNTIYFGEGSWLTVV.

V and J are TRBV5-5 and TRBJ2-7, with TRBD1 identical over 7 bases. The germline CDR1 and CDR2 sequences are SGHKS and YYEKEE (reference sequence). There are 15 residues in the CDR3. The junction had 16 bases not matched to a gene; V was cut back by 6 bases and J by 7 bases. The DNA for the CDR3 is TGTGCCAGCATGCTAAGAGACAGGGATTTTGGAGAGCAGTACTTC. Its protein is CASMLRDRDFGEQYF.

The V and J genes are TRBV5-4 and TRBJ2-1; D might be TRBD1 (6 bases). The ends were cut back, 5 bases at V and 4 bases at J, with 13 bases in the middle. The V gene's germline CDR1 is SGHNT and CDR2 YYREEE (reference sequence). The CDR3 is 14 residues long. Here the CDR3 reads CASSQTGQYNEQFF. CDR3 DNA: TGTGCCAGCAGTCAGACAGGACAGTACAATGAGCAGTTCTTC.

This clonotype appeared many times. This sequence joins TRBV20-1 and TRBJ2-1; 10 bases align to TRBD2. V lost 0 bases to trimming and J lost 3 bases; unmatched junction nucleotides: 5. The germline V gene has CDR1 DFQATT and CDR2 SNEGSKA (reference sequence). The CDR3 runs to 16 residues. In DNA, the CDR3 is TGCAGTGCTAGAGATCGCCAGCGGGGGGGCTACAATGAGCAGTTCTTC. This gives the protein CSARDRQRGGYNEQFF.

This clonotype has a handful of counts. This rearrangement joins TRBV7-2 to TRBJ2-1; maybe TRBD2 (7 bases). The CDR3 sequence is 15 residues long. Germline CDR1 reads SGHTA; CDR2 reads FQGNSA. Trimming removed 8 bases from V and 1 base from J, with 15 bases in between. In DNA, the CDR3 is TGTGCCAGCTGCCTGGAGGGGGGGTCCTACAATGAGCAGTTCTTC. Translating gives CASCLEGGSYNEQFF. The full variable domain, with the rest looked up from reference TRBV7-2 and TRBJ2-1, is GAGVSQSPSNKVTEKGKDVELRCDPISGHTALYWYRQSLGQGLEFLIYFQGNSAPDKSGLPSDRFSAERTGGSVSTLTIQRTQQEDSAVYLCASCLEGGSYNEQFFGPGTRLTVL.

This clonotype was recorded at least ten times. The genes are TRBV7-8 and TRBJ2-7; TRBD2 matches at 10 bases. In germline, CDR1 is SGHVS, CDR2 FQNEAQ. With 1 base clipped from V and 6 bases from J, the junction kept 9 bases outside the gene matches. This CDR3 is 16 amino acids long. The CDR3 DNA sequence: TGTGCCAGCAGCTTAGAAGGGGTGGGACTAGCGATCGAGCAGTACTTC. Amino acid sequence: CASSLEGVGLAIEQYF. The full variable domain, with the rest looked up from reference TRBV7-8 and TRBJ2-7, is GAGVSQSPRYKVAKRGQDVALRCDPISGHVSLFWYQQALGQGPEFLTYFQNEAQLDKSGLPSDRFFAERPEGSVSTLKIQRTQQEDSAVYLCASSLEGVGLAIEQYFGPGTRLTVT.

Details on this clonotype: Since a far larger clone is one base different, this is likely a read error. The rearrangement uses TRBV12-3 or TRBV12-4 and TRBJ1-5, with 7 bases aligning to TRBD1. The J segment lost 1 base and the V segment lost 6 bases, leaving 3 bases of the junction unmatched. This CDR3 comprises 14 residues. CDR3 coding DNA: TGTGCCAGCAGGTTGGGACAGAGCAATCAGCCCCAGCATTTT. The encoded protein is CASRLGQSNQPQHF.

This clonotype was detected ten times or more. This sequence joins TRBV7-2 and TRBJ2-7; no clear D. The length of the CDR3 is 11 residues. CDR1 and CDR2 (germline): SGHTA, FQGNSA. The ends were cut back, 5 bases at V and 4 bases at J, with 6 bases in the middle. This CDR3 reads CASSPRYEQYF. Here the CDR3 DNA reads TGTGCCAGCAGCCCCCGATACGAGCAGTACTTC.

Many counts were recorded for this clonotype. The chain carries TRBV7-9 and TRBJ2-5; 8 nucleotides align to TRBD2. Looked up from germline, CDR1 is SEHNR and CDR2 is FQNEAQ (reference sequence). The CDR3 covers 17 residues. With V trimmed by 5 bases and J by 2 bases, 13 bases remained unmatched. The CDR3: CASSTPPGLGMQETQYF. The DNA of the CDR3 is TGTGCCAGCAGCACCCCCCCGGGACTAGGGATGCAAGAGACCCAGTACTTC.

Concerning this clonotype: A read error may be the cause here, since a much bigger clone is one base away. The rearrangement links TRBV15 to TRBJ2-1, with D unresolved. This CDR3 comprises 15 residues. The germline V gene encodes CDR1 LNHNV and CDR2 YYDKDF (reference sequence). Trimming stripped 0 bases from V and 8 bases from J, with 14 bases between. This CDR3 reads CATSRDRTLLDEQFF. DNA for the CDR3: TGTGCCACCAGCAGAGATCGAACGCTATTGGATGAGCAGTTCTTC.

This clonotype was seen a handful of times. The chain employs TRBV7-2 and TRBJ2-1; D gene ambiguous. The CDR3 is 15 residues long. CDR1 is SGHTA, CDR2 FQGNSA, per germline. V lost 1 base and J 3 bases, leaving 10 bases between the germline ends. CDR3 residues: CASSLGPTVYNEQFF. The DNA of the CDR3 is TGTGCCAGCAGCTTAGGACCTACAGTCTACAATGAGCAGTTCTTC.

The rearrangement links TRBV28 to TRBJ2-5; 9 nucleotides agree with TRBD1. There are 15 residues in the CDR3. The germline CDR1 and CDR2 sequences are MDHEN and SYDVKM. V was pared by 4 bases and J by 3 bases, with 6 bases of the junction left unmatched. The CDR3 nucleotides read TGTGCCAGCAGTTCCCTGACAGGGGGGAAAGAGACCCAGTACTTC. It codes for CASSSLTGGKETQYF.

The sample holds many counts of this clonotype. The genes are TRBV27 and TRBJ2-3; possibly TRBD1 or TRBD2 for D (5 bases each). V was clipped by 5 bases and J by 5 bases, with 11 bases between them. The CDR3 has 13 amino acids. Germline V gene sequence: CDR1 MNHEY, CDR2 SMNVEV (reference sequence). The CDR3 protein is CASSGGGGDTQYF. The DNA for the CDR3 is TGTGCCAGCAGTGGAGGTGGGGGAGATACGCAGTATTTT.

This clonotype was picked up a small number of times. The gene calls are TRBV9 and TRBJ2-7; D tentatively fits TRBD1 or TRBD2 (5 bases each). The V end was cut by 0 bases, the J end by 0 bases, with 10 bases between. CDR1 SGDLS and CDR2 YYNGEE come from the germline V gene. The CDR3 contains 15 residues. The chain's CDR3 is CASSVDGDLSYEQYF. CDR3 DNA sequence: TGTGCCAGCAGCGTAGATGGGGACCTCTCCTACGAGCAGTACTTC. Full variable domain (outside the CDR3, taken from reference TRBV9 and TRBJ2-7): DSGVTQTPKHLITATGQRVTLRCSPRSGDLSVYWYQQSLDQGLQFLIQYYNGEERAKGNILERFSAQQFPDLHSELNLSSLELGDSALYFCASSVDGDLSYEQYFGPGTRLTVT.

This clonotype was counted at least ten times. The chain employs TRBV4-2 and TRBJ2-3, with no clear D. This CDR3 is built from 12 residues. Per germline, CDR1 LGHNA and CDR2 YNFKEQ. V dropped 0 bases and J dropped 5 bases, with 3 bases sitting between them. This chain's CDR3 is CASSQDKDTQYF. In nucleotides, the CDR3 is TGTGCCAGCAGCCAAGACAAAGATACGCAGTATTTT.

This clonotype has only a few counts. The CDR3 sequence is CATGTSLWDEQFF. CDR3 coding DNA: TGCGCCACCGGGACTAGCCTGTGGGATGAGCAGTTCTTC. The chain joins TRBV4-3 to TRBJ2-1; 9 bases agree with TRBD2. Per germline, CDR1 LGHNA and CDR2 YSLEER. The CDR3 covers 13 residues. J lost 8 bases, V lost 10 bases, and 9 bases had no gene match.

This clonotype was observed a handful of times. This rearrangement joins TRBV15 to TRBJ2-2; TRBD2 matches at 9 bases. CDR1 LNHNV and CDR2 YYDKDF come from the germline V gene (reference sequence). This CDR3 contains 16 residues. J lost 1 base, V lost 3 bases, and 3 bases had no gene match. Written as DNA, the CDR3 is TGTGCCACCAGCAGTCGACTAGCGGTGAACACCGGGGAGCTGTTTTTT. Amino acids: CATSSRLAVNTGELFF.